This is a list of T cell receptor beta chains from one sample in a study of STAT5B mutations in CD4+ large granular lymphocyte leukemia. Assay: immunoSEQ multiplex PCR; the TCRdb copy retains only in-frame clones and omits some. This table has some 38,000 clones, approximately 85% appearing once. Sequenced material: CD4+ T cells from blood buffy coats. These receptors were obtained from a human donor in good health. CDR3s include the opening cysteine and the closing phenylalanine or tryptophan. The D gene is left open where the match is weak. Size is omitted from some rows. Given values are once, few, many or a class for expanded clones.

J	V	D	size	DNA	CDR3
TRBJ2-7	TRBV7-2	-	-	TGTGCCAGCAGCTTAGAAGAGCGGTACGAGCAGTACTTC	CASSLEERYEQYF
TRBJ1-2	TRBV19	TRBD1	-	TGTGCCAGTAGTATCCCCGGACAGGGATCGGCCTATGGCTACACCTTC	CASSIPGQGSAYGYTF
TRBJ2-2	TRBV27	TRBD2	-	TGTGCCAGCAGTTTAGCTAGCGGGCCGGGCAACACCGGGGAGCTGTTTTTT	CASSLASGPGNTGELFF
TRBJ2-3	TRBV5-1	TRBD1	-	TGCGCCAGCAGCTTTGACAGGGGGCGAACAGATACGCAGTATTTT	CASSFDRGRTDTQYF
TRBJ1-2	TRBV7-3	TRBD1	-	TGTGCCAGCAGCCATGGACAGGGGAATGGCTACACCTTC	CASSHGQGNGYTF
TRBJ1-6	TRBV11-2	-	few	TGTGCCAGCAGCTTAGACGGAGCCTATAATTCACCCCTCCACTTT	CASSLDGAYNSPLHF
TRBJ2-5	TRBV5-8	TRBD2	-	TGTGCCAGCAGCTTCTTGGTGACTAGCGGGGTGCAAGAGACCCAGTACTTC	CASSFLVTSGVQETQYF
TRBJ2-5	TRBV30	-	-	TGTGCCTGGAGCAAGGTTGGAGAGACCCAGTACTTC	CAWSKVGETQYF
TRBJ2-3	TRBV10-3	-	-	TGTGCCATCAAGCAGGGGAGTTCTAGCACAGATACGCAGTATTTT	CAIKQGSSSTDTQYF
TRBJ2-3	TRBV2	TRBD1	-	TGTGCCAGCAGGGGGACAGGGAGGAGGACAGATACGCAGTATTTT	CASRGTGRRTDTQYF
TRBJ1-2	TRBV7-2	-	-	TGTGCCAGCAGCTTAGCGCCAGGACACTACACCTTC	CASSLAPGHYTF
TRBJ1-1	TRBV6-5	-	once	TGTGCCAGCAGTTACTCGTATAGGAACACTGAAGCTTTCTTT	CASSYSYRNTEAFF
TRBJ2-7	TRBV6-6	TRBD1	once	TGTGCCAGCAGTACTGGACAGGGAGGCTACGAGCAGTACTTC	CASSTGQGGYEQYF
TRBJ2-3	TRBV9	-	-	TGTGCCAGCAGCGTAGGTACCTTTAGCACAGATACGCAGTATTTT	CASSVGTFSTDTQYF
TRBJ2-3	TRBV6-5	-	-	TGTGCCAGCAGGACCCTTGATTCCAGTACAGATACGCAGTATTTT	CASRTLDSSTDTQYF
TRBJ2-3	TRBV6-5	-	-	TGTGCCAGCAGTTACGGAGATACGCAGTATTTT	CASSYGDTQYF
TRBJ2-2	TRBV19	TRBD2	-	TGTGCCAGTAGTGCCGAGGGACTAGCGGGGGGGAACACCGGGGAGCTGTTTTTT	CASSAEGLAGGNTGELFF
TRBJ1-5	TRBV21-1	-	-	TGTGCCAGCAGCAAAGGGGGTGAGGGTCAGCCCCAGCATTTT	CASSKGGEGQPQHF
TRBJ2-5	TRBV19	-	-	TGTGCCAGTAGGTCGGCGGATCAAGAGACCCAGTACTTC	CASRSADQETQYF
TRBJ2-1	TRBV28	TRBD2	-	TGTGCCAGCAGTCGCAGACTAGCGGGGGACAATGAGCAGTTCTTC	CASSRRLAGDNEQFF
TRBJ1-3	TRBV6-5	-	-	TGTGCCAGCAGACGGGACGGCATCTCTGGAAACACCATATATTTT	CASRRDGISGNTIYF
TRBJ1-2	TRBV7-9	-	-	TGTGCCAGCAGCTCCACTTCCTGGGTTGGCTACACCTTC	CASSSTSWVGYTF
TRBJ1-2	TRBV5-1	-	few	TGCGCCAGCAGCTTGGATGAGGGGACCCGGTATGGCTACACCTTC	CASSLDEGTRYGYTF
TRBJ2-7	TRBV10-3	TRBD2	-	TGTGCCATCAGGGGGGGACTAGCGGGAGTGAACGAGCAGTACTTC	CAIRGGLAGVNEQYF
TRBJ2-1	TRBV5-1	TRBD1	-	TGCGCCAGCAGCTTCGTACAGGGGGACGAGCAGTTCTTC	CASSFVQGDEQFF
TRBJ2-7	TRBV18	TRBD2	-	TGTGCCAGCTCACCAGAGACTAGCGGGACCTACGAGCAGTACTTC	CASSPETSGTYEQYF
TRBJ1-3	TRBV5-1	-	-	TGCGCCAGCAGCTTCGGCAGCTCTGGAAACACCATATATTTT	CASSFGSSGNTIYF
TRBJ1-1	TRBV19	TRBD1	once	TGTGCCAGTGGACCGACAGGGGGAATAATGAACACTGAAGCTTTCTTT	CASGPTGGIMNTEAFF
TRBJ2-1	TRBV7-3	-	-	TGTGCCAGCAGCTTAACGACCGAAAACGAGCAGTTCTTC	CASSLTTENEQFF
TRBJ1-1	TRBV14	-	few	TGTGCCAGCAGCGTCCGGGCCTGGGGCACTGAAGCTTTCTTT	CASSVRAWGTEAFF
TRBJ1-5	TRBV19	-	once	TGTGCCAGTAGTAGCTTTAGCAATCAGCCCCAGCATTTT	CASSSFSNQPQHF
TRBJ2-1	TRBV30	-	-	TGTGCCTGGAGAGGATACAATGAGCAGTTCTTC	CAWRGYNEQFF
TRBJ1-4	TRBV28	-	-	TGTGCCAGCAAGGACACATCAACTAATGAAAAACTGTTTTTT	CASKDTSTNEKLFF
TRBJ1-1	TRBV25-1	TRBD1	-	TGTGCCAGCAGTGAATCCCTAACAGGGGACACTGAAGCTTTCTTT	CASSESLTGDTEAFF
TRBJ1-1	TRBV2	TRBD1	-	TGTGCCAGCAGTGCTCCGGGACAGGGGCCGGTGTTT	CASSAPGQGPVF